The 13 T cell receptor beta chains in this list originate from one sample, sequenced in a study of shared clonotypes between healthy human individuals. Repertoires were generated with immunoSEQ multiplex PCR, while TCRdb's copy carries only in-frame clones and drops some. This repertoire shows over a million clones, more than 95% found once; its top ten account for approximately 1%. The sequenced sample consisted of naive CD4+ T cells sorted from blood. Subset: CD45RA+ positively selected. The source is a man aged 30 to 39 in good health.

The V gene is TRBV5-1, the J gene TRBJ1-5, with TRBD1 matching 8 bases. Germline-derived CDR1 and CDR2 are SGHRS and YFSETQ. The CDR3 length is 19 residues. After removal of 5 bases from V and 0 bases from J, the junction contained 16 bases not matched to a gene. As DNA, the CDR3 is TGCGCCAGCAGTCCCGGAACAGGGGGGCCATCCTATAGCAATCAGCCCCAGCATTTT. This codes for CASSPGTGGPSYSNQPQHF.

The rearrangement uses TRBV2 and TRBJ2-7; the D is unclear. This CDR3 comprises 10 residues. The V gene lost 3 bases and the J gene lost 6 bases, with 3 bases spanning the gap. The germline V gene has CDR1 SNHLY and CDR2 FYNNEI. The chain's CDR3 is CASSDSEQYF. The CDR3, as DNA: TGTGCCAGCAGTGACTCCGAGCAGTACTTC.

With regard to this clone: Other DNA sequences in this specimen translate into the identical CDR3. The CDR3 DNA sequence: TGCGCCAGCAGCTCCGGGACACCGAACACCGGGGAGCTGTTTTTT. It is translated as CASSSGTPNTGELFF. The rearrangement joins TRBV5-1 to TRBJ2-2, with D tentatively TRBD1 (6 bases). Germline V lookup: CDR1 SGHRS, CDR2 YFSETQ. Deletions cut 3 bases from V and 0 bases from J, with 9 bases between. The CDR3 runs 15 residues.

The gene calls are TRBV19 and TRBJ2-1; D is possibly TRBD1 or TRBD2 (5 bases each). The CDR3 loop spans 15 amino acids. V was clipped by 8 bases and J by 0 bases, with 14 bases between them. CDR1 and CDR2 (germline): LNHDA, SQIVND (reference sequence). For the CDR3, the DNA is TGTGCCAGTGGGGGTTTTGGAAGCTCCTACAATGAGCAGTTCTTC. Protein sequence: CASGGFGSSYNEQFF.

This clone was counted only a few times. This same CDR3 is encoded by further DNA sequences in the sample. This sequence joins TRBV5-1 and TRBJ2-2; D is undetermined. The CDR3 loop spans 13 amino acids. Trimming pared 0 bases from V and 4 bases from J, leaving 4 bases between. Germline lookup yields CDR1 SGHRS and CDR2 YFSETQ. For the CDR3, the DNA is TGCGCCAGCAGCTTGGTTGGCACCGGGGAGCTGTTTTTT. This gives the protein CASSLVGTGELFF.

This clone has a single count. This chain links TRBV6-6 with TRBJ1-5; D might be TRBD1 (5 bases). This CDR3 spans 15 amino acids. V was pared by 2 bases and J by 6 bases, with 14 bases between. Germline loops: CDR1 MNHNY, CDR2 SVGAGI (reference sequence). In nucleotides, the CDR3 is TGTGCCAGCAGTTACAAAACGGGGGGAGGTCAGCCCCAGCATTTT. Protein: CASSYKTGGGQPQHF.

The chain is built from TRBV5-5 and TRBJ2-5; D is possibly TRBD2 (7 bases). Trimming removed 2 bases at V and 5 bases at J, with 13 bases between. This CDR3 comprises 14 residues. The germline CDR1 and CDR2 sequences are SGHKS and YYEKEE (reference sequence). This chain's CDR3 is CASSFGGLRETQYF. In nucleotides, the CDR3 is TGTGCCAGCAGCTTCGGGGGGCTACGGGAGACCCAGTACTTC.

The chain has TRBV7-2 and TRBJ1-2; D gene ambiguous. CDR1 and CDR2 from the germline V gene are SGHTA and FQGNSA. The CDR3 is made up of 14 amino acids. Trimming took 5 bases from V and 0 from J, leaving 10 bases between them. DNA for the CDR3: TGTGCCAGCAGCCCCTCCTTAGCTAACTATGGCTACACCTTC. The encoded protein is CASSPSLANYGYTF. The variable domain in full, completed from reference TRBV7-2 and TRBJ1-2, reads GAGVSQSPSNKVTEKGKDVELRCDPISGHTALYWYRQSLGQGLEFLIYFQGNSAPDKSGLPSDRFSAERTGGSVSTLTIQRTQQEDSAVYLCASSPSLANYGYTFGSGTRLTVV.

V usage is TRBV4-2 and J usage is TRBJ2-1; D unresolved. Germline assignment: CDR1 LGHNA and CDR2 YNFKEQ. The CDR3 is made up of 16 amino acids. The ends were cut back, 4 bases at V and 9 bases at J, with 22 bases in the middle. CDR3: CASSPQVARGETEQFF. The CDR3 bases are TGTGCCAGCAGCCCTCAGGTGGCTAGAGGCGAGACTGAGCAGTTCTTC.

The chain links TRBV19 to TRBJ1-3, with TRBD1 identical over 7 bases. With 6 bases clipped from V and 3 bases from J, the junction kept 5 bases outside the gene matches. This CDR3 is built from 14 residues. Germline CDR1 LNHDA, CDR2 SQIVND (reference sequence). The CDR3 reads CASSPTGDGNTIYF. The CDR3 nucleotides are TGTGCCAGTAGCCCTACAGGGGATGGAAACACCATATATTTT.

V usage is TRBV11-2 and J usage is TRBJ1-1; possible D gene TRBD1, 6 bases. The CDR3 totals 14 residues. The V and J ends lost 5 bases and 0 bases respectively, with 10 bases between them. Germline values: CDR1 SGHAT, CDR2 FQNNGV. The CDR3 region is CASSPGTLNTEAFF. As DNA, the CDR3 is TGTGCCAGCAGCCCAGGGACACTGAACACTGAAGCTTTCTTT.

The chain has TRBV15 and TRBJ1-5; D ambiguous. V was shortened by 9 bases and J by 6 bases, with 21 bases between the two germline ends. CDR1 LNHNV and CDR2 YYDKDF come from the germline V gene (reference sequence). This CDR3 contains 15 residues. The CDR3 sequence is CATDLRTRGPQPQHF. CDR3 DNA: TGTGCCACTGATCTACGGACGCGAGGGCCTCAGCCCCAGCATTTT.

Here the CDR3 DNA reads TGTGCCACAGAAACGTCCCATGCTTTTGGCGAGCAGTACTTC. It encodes CATETSHAFGEQYF. V and J are TRBV19 and TRBJ2-7; D is undetermined. The CDR3 spans 14 residues. Looked up from germline, CDR1 is LNHDA and CDR2 is SQIVND (reference sequence). V lost 10 bases, J lost 6 bases, and 22 bases lay in between. Combining the CDR3 with reference TRBV19 and TRBJ2-7 gives the whole variable domain DGGITQSPKYLFRKEGQNVTLSCEQNLNHDAMYWYRQDPGQGLRLIYYSQIVNDFQKGDIAEGYSVSREKKESFPLTVTSAQKNPTAFYLCATETSHAFGEQYFGPGTRLTVT.